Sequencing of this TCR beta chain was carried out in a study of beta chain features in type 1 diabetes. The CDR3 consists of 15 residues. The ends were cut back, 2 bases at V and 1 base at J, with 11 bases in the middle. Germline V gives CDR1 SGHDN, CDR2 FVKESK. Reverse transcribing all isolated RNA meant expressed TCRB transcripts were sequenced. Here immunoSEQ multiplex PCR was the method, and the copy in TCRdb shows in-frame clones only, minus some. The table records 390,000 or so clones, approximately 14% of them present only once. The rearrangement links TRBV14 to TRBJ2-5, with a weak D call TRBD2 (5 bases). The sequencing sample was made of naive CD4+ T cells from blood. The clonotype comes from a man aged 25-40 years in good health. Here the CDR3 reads CASSQSARGQETQYF. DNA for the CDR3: TGTGCCAGCAGCCAATCAGCCCGGGGCCAAGAGACCCAGTACTTC.